Described below is a single TCR beta chain sequence and its context. Its matching antigen is unknown. The junction had 9 bases not matched to a gene; V was cut back by 4 bases and J by 5 bases. The germline CDR1 and CDR2 sequences are SGDLS and YYNGEE. CDR3 length: 15 amino acids. PCR primers comprised 60 Vbeta and 13 Jbeta primers. The repertoire was sequenced with immunoSEQ multiplex PCR; TCRdb's copy has only in-frame clones and lacks some. The sample contains fewer than 80,000 clones, 76% of which appear only once. These data originate in a study of cytomegalovirus exposure and HLA in healthy donors. Study-level findings and limits: Published work reported that the classifier diagnosed cytomegalovirus status with high specificity and sensitivity. Being indistinguishable, some V segments were excluded, TRBV6-2 and TRBV6-3 among them. Analyzed later, most CMV-associated TCR beta chains appeared HLA-restricted. In an earlier analysis, about 87% or about 30%: the productive usage of most TCR beta V segments.

The V and J genes are TRBV9 and TRBJ2-7; 10 nucleotides agree with TRBD1. The receptor comes from a man aged 18 to 35 in good health and CMV-seronegative. The specimen was PBMCs. The CDR3 DNA follows: TGTGCCAGCAGCTTCCGAACCGGGACAGGGGACGAGCAGTACTTC. The encoded protein is CASSFRTGTGDEQYF.